These T cell receptor beta chains were read from a single sample in a study of blood T cell repertoires in COVID-19. Sequenced by immunoSEQ multiplex PCR; TCRdb stores in-frame clones only, minus some. Counted here are about 170,000 clones, about 90% occurring once; the ten biggest clones make up roughly 1.2%. Material: PBMCs or T cells enriched from blood (not recorded which). The receptors shown here come from a human donor with acute COVID-19. The donor label of this sample is uncertain. Both conserved end residues are part of each CDR3. A D gene is named only where the DNA matches it firmly. The listing skips clone size in some rows; elsewhere it reads once, few, many or a size class.

CDR3 length: 17; V gene: TRBV7-2; D gene: TRBD2; clone size: .; J gene: TRBJ2-3; CDR3 DNA: TGTGCCAGCAGCTTAGTCCGAGCGGGGGGGAGCACAGATACGCAGTATTTT; CDR3 protein: CASSLVRAGGSTDTQYF
CDR3 length: 14; V gene: TRBV29-1; D gene: .; clone size: .; J gene: TRBJ1-1; CDR3 DNA: TGCAGCGCTGGTAGGCCAGGGGAGAGGACTGAAGCTTTCTTT; CDR3 protein: CSAGRPGERTEAFF
CDR3 length: 16; V gene: TRBV27; D gene: TRBD2; clone size: .; J gene: TRBJ2-1; CDR3 DNA: TGTGCCAGCAGTCCCGTCTTCGCGGGGGGGTTCTTAGAGCAGTTCTTC; CDR3 protein: CASSPVFAGGFLEQFF
CDR3 length: 15; V gene: TRBV19; D gene: TRBD1; clone size: .; J gene: TRBJ2-2; CDR3 DNA: TGTGCCAGTAGTATACAGGGGGCGAACACCGGGGAGCTGTTTTTT; CDR3 protein: CASSIQGANTGELFF
CDR3 length: 16; V gene: TRBV5-1; D gene: TRBD2; clone size: .; J gene: TRBJ2-3; CDR3 DNA: TGCGCCAGCACCATGGACCTGCGGGGGGGAACAGATACGCAGTATTTT; CDR3 protein: CASTMDLRGGTDTQYF
CDR3 length: 14; V gene: TRBV5-4; D gene: .; clone size: .; J gene: TRBJ1-2; CDR3 DNA: TGTGCCAGCAGCTTGGGGACTTCAAGACATGGCTACACCTTC; CDR3 protein: CASSLGTSRHGYTF
CDR3 length: 15; V gene: TRBV2; D gene: TRBD2; clone size: .; J gene: TRBJ2-7; CDR3 DNA: TGTGCCAGCAGGCGACTAGCGGGGGGCCCCTACGAGCAGTACTTC; CDR3 protein: CASRRLAGGPYEQYF
CDR3 length: 18; V gene: TRBV11-2; D gene: TRBD2; clone size: .; J gene: TRBJ2-1; CDR3 DNA: TGTGCCAGCAGCCCAGGGAGACTAGCGGGGGTATCGTTGGATGAGCAGTTCTTC; CDR3 protein: CASSPGRLAGVSLDEQFF
CDR3 length: 16; V gene: TRBV6-4; D gene: TRBD2; clone size: .; J gene: TRBJ2-3; CDR3 DNA: TGTGCCAGCAGTGACTCGGGGACTAGCGGCACAGATACGCAGTATTTT; CDR3 protein: CASSDSGTSGTDTQYF
CDR3 length: 14; V gene: TRBV2; D gene: .; clone size: once; J gene: TRBJ1-2; CDR3 DNA: TGTGCCAGCAGTGAAGCAGTAGGGGCCTTTGGCTACACCTTC; CDR3 protein: CASSEAVGAFGYTF
CDR3 length: 12; V gene: TRBV27; D gene: TRBD1; clone size: .; J gene: TRBJ1-2; CDR3 DNA: TGTGCCAGCAGTTTGGGACAGGGAATTCTCACCTTC; CDR3 protein: CASSLGQGILTF
CDR3 length: 11; V gene: TRBV19; D gene: TRBD1; clone size: .; J gene: TRBJ2-5; CDR3 DNA: TGTGCCAGTACAGGGGGCGAGACCCAGTACTTC; CDR3 protein: CASTGGETQYF